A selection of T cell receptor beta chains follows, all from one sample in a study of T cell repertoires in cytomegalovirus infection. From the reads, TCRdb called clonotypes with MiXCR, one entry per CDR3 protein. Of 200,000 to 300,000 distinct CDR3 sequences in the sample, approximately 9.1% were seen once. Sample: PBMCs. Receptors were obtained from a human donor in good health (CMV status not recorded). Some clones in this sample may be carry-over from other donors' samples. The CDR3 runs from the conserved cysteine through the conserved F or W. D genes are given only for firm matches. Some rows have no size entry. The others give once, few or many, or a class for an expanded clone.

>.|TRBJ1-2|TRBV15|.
CATSRDGGNGYTF
TGTGCCACCAGCAGAGATGGAGGAAATGGCTACACCTTC
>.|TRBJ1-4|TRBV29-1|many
CSVVWGGSNEKLFF
TGCAGCGTTGTGTGGGGGGGGTCTAATGAAAAACTGTTTTTT
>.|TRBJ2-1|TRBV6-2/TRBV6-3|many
CASSYSALEAEQFF
TGTGCCAGCAGTTACTCTGCCCTGGAGGCCGAGCAGTTCTTC
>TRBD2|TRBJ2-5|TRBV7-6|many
CASTRTTSGLYQETQYF
TGTGCCAGCACCAGAACGACTAGCGGGCTGTACCAAGAGACCCAGTACTTC
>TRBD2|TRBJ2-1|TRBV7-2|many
CASSQGLAGRGVF
TGTGCCAGCAGCCAGGGACTAGCGGGGAGGGGTGTCTTC
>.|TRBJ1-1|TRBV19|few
CASTPLWRVGTEAFF
TGTGCCAGTACCCCTCTCTGGAGGGTTGGCACTGAAGCTTTCTTT
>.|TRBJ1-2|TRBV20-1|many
CSAIPGGNYGYTF
TGCAGTGCCATCCCGGGGGGAAACTATGGCTACACCTTC
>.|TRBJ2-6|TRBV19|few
CASSMAGGGSGANVLTF
TGTGCCAGTAGTATGGCCGGAGGCGGGTCCGGGGCCAACGTCCTGACTTTC
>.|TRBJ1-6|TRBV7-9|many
CASSTGKAGSPLHF
TGTGCCAGCAGCACAGGGAAAGCGGGATCACCCCTCCACTTT
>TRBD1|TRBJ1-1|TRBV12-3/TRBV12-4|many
CASSLANLRLPGGDADLEAFF
TGTGCCAGCAGTTTAGCAAATCTCCGCCTCCCAGGGGGGGACGCCGACCTTGAAGCTTTCTTT
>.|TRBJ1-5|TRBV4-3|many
CASSPESQGFGNQPQHF
TGCGCCAGCAGCCCAGAATCTCAGGGTTTTGGCAATCAGCCCCAGCATTTT
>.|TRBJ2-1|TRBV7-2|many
CASSRQTGEGEQFF
TGTGCCAGCAGCCGACAGACAGGGGAGGGCGAGCAGTTCTTC
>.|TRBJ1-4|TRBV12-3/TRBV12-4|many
CASSGQLNEKLFF
TGTGCCAGCAGCGGACAGCTTAATGAAAAACTGTTTTTT
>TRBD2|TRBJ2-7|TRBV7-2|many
CASIRTSGAREQYF
TGTGCCAGCATCCGGACTAGCGGGGCGAGGGAGCAGTACTTC
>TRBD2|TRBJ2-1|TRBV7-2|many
CASSSQRGGNEQFF
TGTGCCAGCAGCTCCCAGCGGGGGGGGAATGAGCAGTTCTTC
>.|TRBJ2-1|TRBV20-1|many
CSAREKDWSSYNEQFF
TGCAGTGCTAGAGAGAAAGACTGGTCCTCCTACAATGAGCAGTTCTTC
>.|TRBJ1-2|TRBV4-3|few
CASSQAFLDGYTF
TGCGCCAGCAGCCAAGCCTTTCTCGATGGCTACACCTTC
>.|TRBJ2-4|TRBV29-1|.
CSVRTLLAKNIQYF
TGCAGCGTTCGGACACTCCTAGCCAAAAACATTCAGTACTTC
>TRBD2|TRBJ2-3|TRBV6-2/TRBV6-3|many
CASSPLTSGRVTDTQYF
TGTGCCAGCAGTCCCCTGACTAGCGGGAGAGTAACAGATACGCAGTATTTT
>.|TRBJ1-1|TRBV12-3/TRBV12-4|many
CASSRLKDTEAFF
TGTGCCAGCAGCCGACTGAAAGACACTGAAGCTTTCTTT
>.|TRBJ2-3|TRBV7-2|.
CASSLQWTAATQYF
TGTGCCAGCAGCTTACAGTGGACCGCGGCTACGCAGTATTTT
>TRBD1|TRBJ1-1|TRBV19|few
CASSIGGAAGGAFF
TGTGCCAGTAGTATAGGAGGGGCCGCAGGGGGAGCTTTCTTT
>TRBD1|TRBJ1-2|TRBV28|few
CASSLSGQFYGYTF
TGTGCCAGCAGTTTATCGGGACAGTTCTATGGCTACACCTTC
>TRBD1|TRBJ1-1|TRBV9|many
CASSMTGKTEAFF
TGTGCCAGCAGCATGACAGGGAAGACTGAAGCTTTCTTT
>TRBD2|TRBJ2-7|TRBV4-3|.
CASSPRDSGTAEQYF
TGCGCCAGCAGCCCGAGGGATAGCGGGACCGCCGAGCAGTACTTC
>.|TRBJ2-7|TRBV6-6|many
CASSYSGDRVEQYF
TGTGCCAGCAGTTACTCAGGGGATCGGGTCGAGCAGTACTTC